This T cell receptor (beta chain) was observed in a study of T cell repertoires in cytomegalovirus infection. V trimming: 3 bases; J trimming: 3 bases; junction bases outside the gene matches: 9. Germline CDR1 and CDR2: SGHTA and FQGNSA. The CDR3 extends over 16 amino acids. This clonotype was observed at least ten times. MiXCR, run by TCRdb on the reads, gives a single entry per CDR3 protein. The repertoire consists of 200,000 to 300,000 distinct CDR3 sequences, with 9% to 15% occurring once and the leading ten covering approximately 1.8%. The clonotype was recovered from a human donor in good health (CMV status not recorded). Some clones in this sample may be carry-over from other donors' samples. The rearrangement joins TRBV7-2 to TRBJ2-5; 8 bases fit TRBD2. The sample comprised PBMCs. CDR3 nucleotides: TGTGCCAGCAGCTTGCGGAGCGGGAGAGCTGAAGAGACCCAGTACTTC. It yields the protein CASSLRSGRAEETQYF.